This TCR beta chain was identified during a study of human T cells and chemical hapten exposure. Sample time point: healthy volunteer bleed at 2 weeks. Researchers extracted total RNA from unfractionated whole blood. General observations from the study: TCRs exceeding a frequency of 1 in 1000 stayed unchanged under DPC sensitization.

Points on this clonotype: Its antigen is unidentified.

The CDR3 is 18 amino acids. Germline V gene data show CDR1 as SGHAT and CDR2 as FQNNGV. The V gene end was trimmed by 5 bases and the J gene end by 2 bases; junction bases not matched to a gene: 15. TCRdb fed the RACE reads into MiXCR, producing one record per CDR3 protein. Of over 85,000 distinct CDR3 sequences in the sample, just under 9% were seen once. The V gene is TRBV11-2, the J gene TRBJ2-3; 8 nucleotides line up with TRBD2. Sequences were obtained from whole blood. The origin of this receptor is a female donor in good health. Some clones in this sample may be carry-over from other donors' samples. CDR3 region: CASSAYPTSALFTDTQYF. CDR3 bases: TGTGCCAGCAGCGCCTACCCGACTAGCGCCCTCTTCACAGATACGCAGTATTTT.